This TCR beta chain was recorded in a study of beta chain features in type 1 diabetes. General study findings and limits: Moderate but significant shortening of TCRB CDR3s was recorded in all four CD4+ subsets from Type 1 diabetes patients.

This clone was seen only a few times. What it recognizes is unknown. Every isolated RNA sample was fully reverse transcribed, so sequencing captured expressed TCRB transcripts. Sequenced by immunoSEQ multiplex PCR; TCRdb stores in-frame clones only, minus some. The sample yields a few hundred thousand clones, roughly 12% seen once. Input material: naive CD4+ T cells from blood. This TCR was sampled from a woman younger than 35 with type 1 diabetes.

The CDR3, as DNA: TGTGCCAGCAGCCCAGATCCCTCACACAATGAGCAGTTCTTC. The encoded protein is CASSPDPSHNEQFF. The J gene is TRBJ2-1, the V gene TRBV7-2; no clear D gene. Trimming pared 5 bases from V and 5 bases from J, leaving 13 bases between. This CDR3 is built from 14 residues. Germline assignment: CDR1 SGHTA and CDR2 FQGNSA. Together with reference TRBV7-2 and TRBJ2-1, the CDR3 gives the full variable domain: GAGVSQSPSNKVTEKGKDVELRCDPISGHTALYWYRQSLGQGLEFLIYFQGNSAPDKSGLPSDRFSAERTGGSVSTLTIQRTQQEDSAVYLCASSPDPSHNEQFFGPGTRLTVL.